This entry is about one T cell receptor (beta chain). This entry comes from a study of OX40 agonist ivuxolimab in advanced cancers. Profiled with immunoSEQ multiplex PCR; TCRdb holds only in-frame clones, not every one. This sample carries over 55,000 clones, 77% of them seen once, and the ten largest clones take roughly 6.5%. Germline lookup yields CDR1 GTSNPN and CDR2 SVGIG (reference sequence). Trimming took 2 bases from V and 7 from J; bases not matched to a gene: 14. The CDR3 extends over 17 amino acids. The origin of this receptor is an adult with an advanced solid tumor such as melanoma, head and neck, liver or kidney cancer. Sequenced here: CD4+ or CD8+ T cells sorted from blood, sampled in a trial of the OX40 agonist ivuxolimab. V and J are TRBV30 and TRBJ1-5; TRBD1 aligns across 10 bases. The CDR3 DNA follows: TGTGCCTGGAGTAGACCTCGGGGACAGGGGATGGGGCAGCCCCAGCATTTT. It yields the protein CAWSRPRGQGMGQPQHF.